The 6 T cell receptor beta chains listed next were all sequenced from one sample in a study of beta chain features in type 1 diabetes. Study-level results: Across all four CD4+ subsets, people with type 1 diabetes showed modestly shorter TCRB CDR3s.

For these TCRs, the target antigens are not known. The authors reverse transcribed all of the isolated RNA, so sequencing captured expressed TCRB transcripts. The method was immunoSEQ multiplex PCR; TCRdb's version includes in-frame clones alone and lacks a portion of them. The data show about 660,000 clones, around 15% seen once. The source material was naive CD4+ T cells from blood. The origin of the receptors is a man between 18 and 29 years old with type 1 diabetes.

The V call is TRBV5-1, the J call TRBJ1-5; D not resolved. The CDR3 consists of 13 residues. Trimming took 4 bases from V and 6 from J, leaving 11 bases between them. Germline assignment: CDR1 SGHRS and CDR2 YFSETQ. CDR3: CASSDGGGQPQHF. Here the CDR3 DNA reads TGCGCCAGCAGCGATGGAGGCGGTCAGCCCCAGCATTTT.

CDR3 loop: CASSSGSGKTDTQYF. The CDR3 DNA reads as TGTGCCAGCAGCTCCGGGAGCGGGAAAACAGATACGCAGTATTTT. The chain is built from TRBV7-3 and TRBJ2-3; the match to TRBD2 covers 7 bases. V was pared by 4 bases and J by 3 bases, with 7 bases of the junction left unmatched. The CDR3 loop spans 15 amino acids. Looked up from germline, CDR1 is SGHTA and CDR2 is FQGTGA.

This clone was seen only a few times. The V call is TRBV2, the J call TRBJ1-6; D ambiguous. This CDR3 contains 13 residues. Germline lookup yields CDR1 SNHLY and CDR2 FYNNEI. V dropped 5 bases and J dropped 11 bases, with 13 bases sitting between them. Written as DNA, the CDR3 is TGTGCCAGCAGTCCGGCCCCTGCAGCACCCCTCCACTTT. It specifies CASSPAPAAPLHF.

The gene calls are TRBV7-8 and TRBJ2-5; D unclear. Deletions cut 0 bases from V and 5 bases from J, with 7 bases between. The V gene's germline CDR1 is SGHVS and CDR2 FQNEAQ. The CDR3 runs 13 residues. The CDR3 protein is CASSLALYETQYF. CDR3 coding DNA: TGTGCCAGCAGCTTAGCGTTATACGAGACCCAGTACTTC. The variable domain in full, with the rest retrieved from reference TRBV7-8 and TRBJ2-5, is GAGVSQSPRYKVAKRGQDVALRCDPISGHVSLFWYQQALGQGPEFLTYFQNEAQLDKSGLPSDRFFAERPEGSVSTLKIQRTQQEDSAVYLCASSLALYETQYFGPGTRLLVL.

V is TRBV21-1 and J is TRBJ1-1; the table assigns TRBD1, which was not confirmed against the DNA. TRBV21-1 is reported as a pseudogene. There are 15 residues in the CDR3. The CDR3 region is CASSKEVRGNTEAFF. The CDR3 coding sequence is TGTGCCAGCAGCAAAGAGGTCAGGGGCAACACTGAAGCTTTCTTT.

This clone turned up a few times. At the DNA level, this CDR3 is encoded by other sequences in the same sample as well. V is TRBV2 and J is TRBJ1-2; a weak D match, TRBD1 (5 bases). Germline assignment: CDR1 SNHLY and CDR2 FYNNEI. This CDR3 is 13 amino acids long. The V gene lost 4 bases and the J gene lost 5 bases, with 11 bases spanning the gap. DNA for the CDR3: TGTGCCAGCAGTGCCGGGACGCATTATGGCTACACCTTC. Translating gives CASSAGTHYGYTF.